Below are 5 T cell receptor beta chains sequenced from a single sample in a study of T-cell reconstitution after alpha-beta-depleted transplantation in children. Unique molecular identifiers tagged the TCRbeta library. TCRdb called the PCR reads again in MiXCR, with one record for every CDR3 protein. The sample has about 110,000 distinct CDR3 sequences, roughly 23% seen once. Here the sequenced sample was PBMCs, mostly from graft donor cells, taken 180 days after TCRalphabeta/CD19-depleted stem cell transplant. These receptors came from a male patient aged 2 to 9 who had a stem cell transplant for chronic granulomatous disease, so the T cells may come from the graft donor.

This clonotype was detected a few times. The J gene is TRBJ2-1, the V gene TRBV7-6; unclear D gene. In germline, CDR1 is SGHVS, CDR2 FNYEAQ. The CDR3 totals 13 residues. V was pared by 5 bases and J by 4 bases, with 9 bases between. CDR3 in amino acids: CASSTEPYNEQFF. In DNA, the CDR3 is TGTGCCAGCAGCACGGAGCCTTACAATGAGCAGTTCTTC.

The chain uses TRBV20-1 and TRBJ2-1; D might be TRBD1 or TRBD2, each matching 5 bases. Trimming cost V 4 bases and J 5 bases, with 24 bases left between them. The CDR3 has 17 residues. Germline lookup yields CDR1 DFQATT and CDR2 SNEGSKA (reference sequence). CDR3 in amino acids: CSANVFLPGRHDNEQFF. CDR3 sequence (DNA): TGCAGTGCTAATGTGTTTCTCCCGGGGCGACATGACAATGAGCAGTTCTTC.

The rearrangement links TRBV12-3 or TRBV12-4 to TRBJ1-5; 8 nucleotides align to TRBD1. The CDR3 contains 14 residues. V was clipped by 6 bases and J by 3 bases; unmatched bases: 4. CDR3 nucleotide sequence: TGTGCCAGCAGCCAGGACAGGGCCAATCAGCCCCAGCATTTT. Protein product: CASSQDRANQPQHF.

The sample holds a few counts of this clonotype. In DNA form, the CDR3 reads TGTGCCAGCAGTTTCGTCAGGGGAGGGGAGACCCAGTACTTC. It is translated as CASSFVRGGETQYF. V usage is TRBV12-3 or TRBV12-4 and J usage is TRBJ2-5; a weak D match, TRBD2 (7 bases). Trimming took off 3 bases at V and 5 bases at J, with 13 bases between the two ends. The CDR3 contains 14 residues.

This clonotype was counted at least ten times. J is TRBJ2-1 and V is TRBV7-9, with D possibly being TRBD1 (7 bases). V was cut by 5 bases and J by 2 bases, with 10 bases left in between. From germline, CDR1 is SEHNR and CDR2 FQNEAQ (reference sequence). CDR3 length: 14 amino acids. The CDR3 DNA reads as TGTGCCAGCAGCCCCAGGGGGGCCTACAATGAGCAGTTCTTC. It is translated as CASSPRGAYNEQFF.